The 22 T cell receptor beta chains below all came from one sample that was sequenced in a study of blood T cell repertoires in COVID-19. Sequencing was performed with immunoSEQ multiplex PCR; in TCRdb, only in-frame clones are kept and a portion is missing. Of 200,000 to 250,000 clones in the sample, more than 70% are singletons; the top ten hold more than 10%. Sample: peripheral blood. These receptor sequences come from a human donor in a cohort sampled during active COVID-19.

The CDR3 coding sequence is TGTGCCAGCAGCGGAGGACAGGGTCGATTTGAAAAACTGTTTTTT. Encoded protein: CASSGGQGRFEKLFF. The rearrangement uses TRBV5-6 and TRBJ1-4; 8 bases align to TRBD1. Germline-derived CDR1 and CDR2 are SGHDT and YYEEEE. V gave up 4 bases and J gave up 7 bases; unmatched junction bases: 9. The CDR3 has 15 amino acids.

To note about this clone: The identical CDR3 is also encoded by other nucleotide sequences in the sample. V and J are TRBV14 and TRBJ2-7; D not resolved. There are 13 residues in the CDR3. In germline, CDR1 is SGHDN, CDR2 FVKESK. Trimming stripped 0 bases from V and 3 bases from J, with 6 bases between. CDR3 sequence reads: CASSQDRGYEQYF. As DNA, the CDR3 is TGTGCCAGCAGCCAAGATCGAGGCTACGAGCAGTACTTC.

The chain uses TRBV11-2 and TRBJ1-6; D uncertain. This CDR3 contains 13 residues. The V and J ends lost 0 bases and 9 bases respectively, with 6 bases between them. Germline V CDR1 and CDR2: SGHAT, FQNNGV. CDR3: CASSLDQISPLHF. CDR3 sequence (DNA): TGTGCCAGCAGCTTAGATCAGATTTCACCCCTCCACTTT.

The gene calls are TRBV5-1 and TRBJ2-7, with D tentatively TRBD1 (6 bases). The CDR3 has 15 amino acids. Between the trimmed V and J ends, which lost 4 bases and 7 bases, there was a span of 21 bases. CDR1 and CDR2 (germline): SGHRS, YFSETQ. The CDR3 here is CASSINSRRTDEQYF. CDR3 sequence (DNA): TGCGCCAGCAGCATTAATTCAAGAAGGACAGATGAGCAGTACTTC.

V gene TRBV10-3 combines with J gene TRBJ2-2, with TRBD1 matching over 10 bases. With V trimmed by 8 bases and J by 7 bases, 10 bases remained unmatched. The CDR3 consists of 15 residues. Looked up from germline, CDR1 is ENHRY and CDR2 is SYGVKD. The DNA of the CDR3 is TGTGCCATCCGGAAGAGACAGGGGGCTGGCGGGGAGCTGTTTTTT. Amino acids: CAIRKRQGAGGELFF.

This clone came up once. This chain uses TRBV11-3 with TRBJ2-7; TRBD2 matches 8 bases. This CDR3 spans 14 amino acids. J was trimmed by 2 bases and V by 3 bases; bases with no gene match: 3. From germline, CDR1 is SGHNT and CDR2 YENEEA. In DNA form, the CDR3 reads TGTGCCAGCAGCTTGGGAGCGGGGGCCTACGAGCAGTACTTC. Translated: CASSLGAGAYEQYF.

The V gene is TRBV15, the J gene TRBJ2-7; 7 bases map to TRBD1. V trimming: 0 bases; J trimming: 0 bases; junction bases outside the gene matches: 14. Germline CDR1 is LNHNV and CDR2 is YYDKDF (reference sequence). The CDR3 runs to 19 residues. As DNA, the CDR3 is TGTGCCACCAGCAGAGATTCGAGCTACAGGGGTGAATACTCCTACGAGCAGTACTTC. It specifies CATSRDSSYRGEYSYEQYF.

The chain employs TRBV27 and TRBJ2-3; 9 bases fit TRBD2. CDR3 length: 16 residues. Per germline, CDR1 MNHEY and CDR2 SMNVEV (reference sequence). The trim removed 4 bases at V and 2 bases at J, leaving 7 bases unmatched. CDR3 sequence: CASSSGTSFLTDTQYF. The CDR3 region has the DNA TGTGCCAGCAGTTCCGGGACTAGCTTTCTCACAGATACGCAGTATTTT.

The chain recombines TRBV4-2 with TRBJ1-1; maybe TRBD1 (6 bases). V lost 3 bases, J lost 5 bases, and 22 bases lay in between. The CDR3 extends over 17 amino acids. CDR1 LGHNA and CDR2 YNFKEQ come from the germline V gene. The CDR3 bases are TGTGCCAGCAGCCATGGTCCGGCAGGGGAGGGGTGGACTGAAGCTTTCTTT. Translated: CASSHGPAGEGWTEAFF.

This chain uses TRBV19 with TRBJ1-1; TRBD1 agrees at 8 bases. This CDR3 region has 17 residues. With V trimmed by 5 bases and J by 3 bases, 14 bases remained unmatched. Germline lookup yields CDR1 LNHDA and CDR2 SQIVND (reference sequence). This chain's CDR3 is CASSPTLGTGRHTEAFF. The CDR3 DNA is TGTGCCAGTAGTCCTACTCTCGGGACAGGCCGGCACACTGAAGCTTTCTTT. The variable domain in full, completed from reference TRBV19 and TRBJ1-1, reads DGGITQSPKYLFRKEGQNVTLSCEQNLNHDAMYWYRQDPGQGLRLIYYSQIVNDFQKGDIAEGYSVSREKKESFPLTVTSAQKNPTAFYLCASSPTLGTGRHTEAFFGQGTRLTVV.

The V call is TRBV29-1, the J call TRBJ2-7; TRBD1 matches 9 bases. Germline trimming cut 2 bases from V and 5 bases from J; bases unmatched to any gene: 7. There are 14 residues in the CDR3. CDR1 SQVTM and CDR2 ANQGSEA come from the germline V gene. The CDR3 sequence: CSVESRDRGDEQYF. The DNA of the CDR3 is TGCAGCGTTGAAAGTAGAGACAGGGGGGACGAGCAGTACTTC.

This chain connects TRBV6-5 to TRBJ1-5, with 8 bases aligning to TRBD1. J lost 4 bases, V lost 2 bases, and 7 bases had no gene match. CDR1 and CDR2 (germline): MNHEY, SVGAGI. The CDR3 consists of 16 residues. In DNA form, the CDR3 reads TGTGCCAGCAGTTACACTTGGACAGGGCTAAATCAGCCCCAGCATTTT. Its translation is CASSYTWTGLNQPQHF.

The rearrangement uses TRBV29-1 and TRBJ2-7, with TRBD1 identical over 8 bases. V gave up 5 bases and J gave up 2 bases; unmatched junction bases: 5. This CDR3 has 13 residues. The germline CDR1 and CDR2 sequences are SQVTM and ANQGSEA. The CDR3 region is CSVLTGQAYEQYF. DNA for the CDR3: TGCAGCGTTCTAACGGGACAGGCCTACGAGCAGTACTTC.

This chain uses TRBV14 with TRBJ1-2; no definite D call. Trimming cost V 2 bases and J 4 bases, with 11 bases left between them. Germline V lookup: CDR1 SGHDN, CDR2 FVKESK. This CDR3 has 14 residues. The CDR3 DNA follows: TGTGCCAGCAGCCAATCCCTCATCGGCTATGGCTACACCTTC. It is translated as CASSQSLIGYGYTF.

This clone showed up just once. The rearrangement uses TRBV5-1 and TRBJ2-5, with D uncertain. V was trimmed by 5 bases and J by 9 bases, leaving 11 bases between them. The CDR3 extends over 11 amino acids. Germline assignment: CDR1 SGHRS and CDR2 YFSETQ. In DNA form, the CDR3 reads TGCGCCAGCAGGCTAATCCAGGCCCAGTACTTC. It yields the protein CASRLIQAQYF.

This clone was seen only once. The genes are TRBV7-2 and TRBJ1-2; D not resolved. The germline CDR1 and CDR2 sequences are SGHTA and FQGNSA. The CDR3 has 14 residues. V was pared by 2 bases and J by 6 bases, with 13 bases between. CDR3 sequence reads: CASSLFYGSNGYTF. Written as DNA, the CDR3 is TGTGCCAGCAGCTTATTCTATGGGAGTAATGGCTACACCTTC. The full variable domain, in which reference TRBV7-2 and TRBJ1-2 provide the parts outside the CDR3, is GAGVSQSPSNKVTEKGKDVELRCDPISGHTALYWYRQSLGQGLEFLIYFQGNSAPDKSGLPSDRFSAERTGGSVSTLTIQRTQQEDSAVYLCASSLFYGSNGYTFGSGTRLTVV.

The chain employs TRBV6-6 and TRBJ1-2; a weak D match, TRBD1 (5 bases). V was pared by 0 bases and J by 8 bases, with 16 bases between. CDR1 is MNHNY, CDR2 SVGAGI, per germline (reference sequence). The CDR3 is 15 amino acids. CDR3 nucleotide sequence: TGTGCCAGCAGTTACTCGAGTATCAGGGATCGAGGCTACACCTTC. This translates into CASSYSSIRDRGYTF.

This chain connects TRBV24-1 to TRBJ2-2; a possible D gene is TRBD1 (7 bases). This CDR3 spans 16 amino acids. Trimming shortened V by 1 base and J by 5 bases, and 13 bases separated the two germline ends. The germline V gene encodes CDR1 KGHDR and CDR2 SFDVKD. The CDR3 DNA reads TGTGCCACCAGTGATTTCGCCAGGGGGAGGACCGGGGAGCTGTTTTTT. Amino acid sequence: CATSDFARGRTGELFF.

The CDR3 DNA sequence: TGTGCCAGTCAGGACAGGGCAGGAACCTACGAGCAGTACTTC. It is translated as CASQDRAGTYEQYF. The V gene is TRBV19, the J gene TRBJ2-7; 8 positions match TRBD1. This CDR3 has 14 amino acids. Germline V gives CDR1 LNHDA, CDR2 SQIVND (reference sequence). V trimming: 8 bases; J trimming: 2 bases; junction bases outside the gene matches: 8.

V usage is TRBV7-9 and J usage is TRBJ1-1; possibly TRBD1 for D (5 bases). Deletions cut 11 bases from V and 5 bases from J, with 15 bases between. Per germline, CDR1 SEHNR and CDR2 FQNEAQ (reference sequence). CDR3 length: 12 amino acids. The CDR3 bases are TGTGCCGGAGGGACCGACAGTACTGAAGCTTTCTTT. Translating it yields CAGGTDSTEAFF.

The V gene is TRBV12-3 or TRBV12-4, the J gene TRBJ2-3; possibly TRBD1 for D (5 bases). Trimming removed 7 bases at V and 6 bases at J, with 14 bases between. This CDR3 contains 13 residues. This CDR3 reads CASKQDHLDTQYF. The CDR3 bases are TGTGCCAGCAAACAGGACCATTTGGATACGCAGTATTTT.

This chain's CDR3 is CATGKTSYNSPLHF. CDR3 coding DNA: TGTGCCACCGGAAAGACAAGTTATAATTCACCCCTCCACTTT. V is TRBV2 and J is TRBJ1-6, with unresolved D. This CDR3 is built from 14 residues. The V end lost 10 bases, the J end lost 4 bases, and 14 bases lay between the germline ends. Germline V gene data show CDR1 as SNHLY and CDR2 as FYNNEI. Drawing the rest from reference TRBV2 and TRBJ1-6, the complete variable domain is EPEVTQTPSHQVTQMGQEVILRCVPISNHLYFYWYRQILGQKVEFLVSFYNNEISEKSEIFDDQFSVERPDGSNFTLKIRSTKLEDSAMYFCATGKTSYNSPLHFGNGTRLTVT.